These 11 T cell receptor beta chains share one sample of origin, sequenced in a study of tumor-infiltrating lymphocytes in localized non-small cell lung cancer. Method: immunoSEQ multiplex PCR; TCRdb's copy keeps in-frame clones and lacks some. The table has 9,500 to 10,000 clones, around 73% seen once. Sequenced input: lung tumor tissue. These TCRs come from a human donor with non-small cell lung cancer.

The chain links TRBV30 to TRBJ2-7; 8 bases fit TRBD1. The CDR3 length is 14 residues. Germline CDR1 and CDR2: GTSNPN and SVGIG (reference sequence). The trim removed 3 bases at V and 0 bases at J, leaving 4 bases unmatched. CDR3: CAWRHRGNSYEQYF. The CDR3, as DNA: TGTGCCTGGAGGCACAGGGGGAACTCCTACGAGCAGTACTTC.

This clone was counted between two and nine times. The J gene is TRBJ2-3, the V gene TRBV19; D gene ambiguous. CDR1 is LNHDA, CDR2 SQIVND, per germline (reference sequence). There are 13 residues in the CDR3. Trimming pared 2 bases from V and 14 bases from J, leaving 17 bases between. The CDR3 DNA follows: TGTGCCAGTAGTATATGGGCTAATACCGCCCGGTATTTT. This sequence encodes CASSIWANTARYF.

About this clone: An end of the junction does not agree with germline; a read error may underlie this. The V gene is TRBV14, the J gene TRBJ1-1; D is undetermined. Germline assignment: CDR1 SGHDN and CDR2 FVKESK. The CDR3 covers 13 residues. Here the CDR3 reads CVSSQSPRTEAFF. CDR3 DNA: TGTGTCAGCAGCCAAAGTCCAAGGACTGAAGCTTTCTTT.

The chain has TRBV27 and TRBJ2-2; perhaps TRBD1 as D (6 bases). The germline CDR1 and CDR2 sequences are MNHEY and SMNVEV (reference sequence). Trimming took off 6 bases at V and 0 bases at J, with 8 bases between the two ends. CDR3 length: 14 residues. The CDR3 reads CASRQGANTGELFF. The CDR3 DNA reads TGTGCCAGCAGACAGGGCGCGAACACCGGGGAGCTGTTTTTT.

This sequence joins TRBV19 and TRBJ1-5; D not certain. This CDR3 comprises 15 residues. Germline V gene lookup returns CDR1 LNHDA and CDR2 SQIVND (reference sequence). The V gene lost 3 bases and the J gene lost 2 bases, with 11 bases spanning the gap. CDR3 protein: CASSIGIRGNQPQHF. The CDR3 DNA follows: TGTGCCAGTAGTATTGGGATTCGAGGCAATCAGCCCCAGCATTTT.

The chain employs TRBV30 and TRBJ1-5; D remains ambiguous. The CDR3 totals 13 residues. In germline, CDR1 is GTSNPN, CDR2 SVGIG (reference sequence). Trimming shortened V by 0 bases and J by 6 bases, and 9 bases separated the two germline ends. As DNA, the CDR3 is TGTGCCTGGAGTGTAGGCGGTCGTCAGCCCCAGCATTTT. Its protein is CAWSVGGRQPQHF.

This chain joins TRBV5-8 and TRBJ1-1; no clear D. Germline CDR1 SGHTS, CDR2 YDEGEE. V was shortened by 0 bases and J by 0 bases, with 12 bases between the two germline ends. This CDR3 contains 16 residues. The CDR3 region is CASSLGTTNLNTEAFF. The CDR3 DNA follows: TGTGCCAGCAGCTTGGGGACCACAAACCTGAACACTGAAGCTTTCTTT.

This clone was seen more than once but under ten times. The gene calls are TRBV19 and TRBJ2-7; 11 nucleotides align to TRBD2. V trimming: 3 bases; J trimming: 4 bases; junction bases outside the gene matches: 2. The CDR3 length is 14 residues. Germline CDR1 reads LNHDA; CDR2 reads SQIVND (reference sequence). The CDR3 DNA reads as TGTGCCAGTAGTATGGGACTAGCGGAATACGAGCAGTACTTC. Amino acid sequence: CASSMGLAEYEQYF.

This chain connects TRBV6-5 to TRBJ2-1; tentatively, D is TRBD1 or TRBD2 (6 bases each). Germline CDR1 and CDR2: MNHEY and SVGAGI. Trimming left V 5 bases short and J 0 bases short, with 11 bases between. This CDR3 comprises 15 residues. CDR3 in amino acids: CASSRGGSSYNEQFF. DNA of the CDR3: TGTGCCAGCAGTCGAGGGGGGAGCTCCTACAATGAGCAGTTCTTC.

This clone was picked up a small number of times. The chain recombines TRBV7-6 with TRBJ1-1; possibly TRBD1 for D (5 bases). Trimming took 1 base from V and 1 from J, leaving 13 bases between them. This CDR3 has 16 residues. Germline V gene data show CDR1 as SGHVS and CDR2 as FNYEAQ. This chain's CDR3 is CASSLVYLTGNTEAFF. CDR3 coding DNA: TGTGCCAGCAGCTTAGTTTACCTTACAGGGAACACTGAAGCTTTCTTT.

Written as DNA, the CDR3 is TGCGCCAGCAGCTTGGAATCTGGGTGGACAGGTGCGTTCTTC. Translation gives CASSLESGWTGAFF. The V call is TRBV5-1, the J call TRBJ2-1; 7 bases align to TRBD1. The CDR3 spans 14 residues. Germline lookup yields CDR1 SGHRS and CDR2 YFSETQ. V lost 0 bases to trimming and J lost 15 bases; unmatched junction nucleotides: 12.